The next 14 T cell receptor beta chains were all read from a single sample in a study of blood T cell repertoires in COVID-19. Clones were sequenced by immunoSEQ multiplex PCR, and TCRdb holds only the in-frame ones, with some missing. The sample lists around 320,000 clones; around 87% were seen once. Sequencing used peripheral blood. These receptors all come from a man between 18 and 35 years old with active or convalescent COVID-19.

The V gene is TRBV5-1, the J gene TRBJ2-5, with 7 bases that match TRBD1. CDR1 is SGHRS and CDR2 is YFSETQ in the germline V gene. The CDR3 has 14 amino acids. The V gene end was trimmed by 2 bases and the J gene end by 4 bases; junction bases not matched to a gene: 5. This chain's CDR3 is CASSFRDSGETQYF. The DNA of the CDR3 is TGCGCCAGCAGCTTCCGGGACAGCGGAGAGACCCAGTACTTC.

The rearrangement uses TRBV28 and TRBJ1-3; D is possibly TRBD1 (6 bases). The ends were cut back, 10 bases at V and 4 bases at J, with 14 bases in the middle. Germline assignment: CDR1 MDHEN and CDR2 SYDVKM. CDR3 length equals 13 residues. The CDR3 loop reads CATRNREGNTIYF. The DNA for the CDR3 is TGTGCCACCAGAAACAGGGAAGGAAACACCATATATTTT.

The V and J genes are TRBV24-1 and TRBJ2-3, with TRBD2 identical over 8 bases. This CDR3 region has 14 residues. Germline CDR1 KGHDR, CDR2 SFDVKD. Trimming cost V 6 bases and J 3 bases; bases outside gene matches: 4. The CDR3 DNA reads TGTGCCACCAGTCGGAGCGGGAGTACAGATACGCAGTATTTT. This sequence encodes CATSRSGSTDTQYF.

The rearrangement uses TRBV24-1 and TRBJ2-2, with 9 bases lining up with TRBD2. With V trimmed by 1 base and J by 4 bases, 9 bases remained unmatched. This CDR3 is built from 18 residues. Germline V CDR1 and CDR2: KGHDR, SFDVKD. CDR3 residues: CATSDFLKAGGGTGELFF. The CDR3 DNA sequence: TGTGCCACCAGTGATTTTCTCAAAGCGGGAGGAGGCACCGGGGAGCTGTTTTTT.

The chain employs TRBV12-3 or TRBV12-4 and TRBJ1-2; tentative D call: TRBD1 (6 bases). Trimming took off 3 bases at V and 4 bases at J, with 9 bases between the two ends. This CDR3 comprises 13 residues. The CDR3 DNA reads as TGTGCCAGCAGTTTTCCAGGGGTCTATGGCTACACCTTC. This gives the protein CASSFPGVYGYTF.

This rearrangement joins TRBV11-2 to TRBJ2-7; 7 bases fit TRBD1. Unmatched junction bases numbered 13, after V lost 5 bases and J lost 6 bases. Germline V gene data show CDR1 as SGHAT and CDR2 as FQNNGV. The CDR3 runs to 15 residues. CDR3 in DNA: TGTGCCAGCAGCCTCGGGACGGGACAGCTGGGCGAGCAGTACTTC. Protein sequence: CASSLGTGQLGEQYF.

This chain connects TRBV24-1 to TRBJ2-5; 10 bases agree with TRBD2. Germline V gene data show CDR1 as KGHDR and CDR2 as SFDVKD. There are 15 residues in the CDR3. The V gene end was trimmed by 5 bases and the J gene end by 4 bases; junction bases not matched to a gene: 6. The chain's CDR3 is CATSGATSGLETQYF. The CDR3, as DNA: TGTGCCACCAGTGGTGCGACTAGCGGGTTAGAGACCCAGTACTTC.

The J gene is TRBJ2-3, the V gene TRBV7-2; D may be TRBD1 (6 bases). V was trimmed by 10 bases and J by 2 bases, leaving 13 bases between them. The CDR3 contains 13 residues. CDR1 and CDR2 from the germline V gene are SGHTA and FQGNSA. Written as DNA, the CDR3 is TGTGCCACTACGACAGGTCCCACAGATACGCAGTATTTT. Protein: CATTTGPTDTQYF.

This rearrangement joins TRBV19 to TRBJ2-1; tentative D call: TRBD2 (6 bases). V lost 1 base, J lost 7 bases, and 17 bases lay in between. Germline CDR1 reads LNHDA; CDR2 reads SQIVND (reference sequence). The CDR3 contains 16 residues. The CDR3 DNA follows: TGTGCCAGTAGTATAGTAGGCGGGACGGATGGGAATGAGCAGTTCTTC. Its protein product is CASSIVGGTDGNEQFF.

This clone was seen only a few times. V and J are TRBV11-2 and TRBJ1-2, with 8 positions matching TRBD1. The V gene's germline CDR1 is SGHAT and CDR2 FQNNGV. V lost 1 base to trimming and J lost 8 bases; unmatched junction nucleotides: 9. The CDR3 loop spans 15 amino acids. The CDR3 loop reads CASSLVAQGARGYTF. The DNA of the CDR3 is TGTGCCAGCAGCTTAGTTGCGCAGGGGGCCAGGGGCTACACCTTC.

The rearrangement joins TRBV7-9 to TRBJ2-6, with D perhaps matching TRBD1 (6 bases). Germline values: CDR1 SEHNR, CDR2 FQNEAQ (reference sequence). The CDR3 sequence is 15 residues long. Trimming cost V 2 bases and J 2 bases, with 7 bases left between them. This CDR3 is CASSLSGAGANVLTF. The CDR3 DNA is TGTGCCAGCAGCTTATCAGGGGCTGGGGCCAACGTCCTGACTTTC.

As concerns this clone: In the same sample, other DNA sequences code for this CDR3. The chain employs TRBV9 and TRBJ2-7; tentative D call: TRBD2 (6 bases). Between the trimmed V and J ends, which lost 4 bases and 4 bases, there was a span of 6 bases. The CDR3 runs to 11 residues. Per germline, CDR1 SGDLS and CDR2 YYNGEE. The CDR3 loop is CASSRGYEQYF. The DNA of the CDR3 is TGTGCCAGCAGCCGGGGGTACGAGCAGTACTTC.

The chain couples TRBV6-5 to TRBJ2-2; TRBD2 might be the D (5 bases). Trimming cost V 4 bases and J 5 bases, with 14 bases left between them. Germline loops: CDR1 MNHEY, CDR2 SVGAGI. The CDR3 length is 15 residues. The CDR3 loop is CASSSREGLTGELFF. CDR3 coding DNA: TGTGCCAGCAGTTCTCGAGAGGGCCTGACCGGGGAGCTGTTTTTT.

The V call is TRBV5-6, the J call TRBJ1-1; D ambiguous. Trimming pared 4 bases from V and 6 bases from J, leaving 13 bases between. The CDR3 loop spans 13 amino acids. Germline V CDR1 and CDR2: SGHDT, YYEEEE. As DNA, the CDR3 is TGTGCCAGCAGCCTCCACGGGGTCGCTGAAGCTTTCTTT. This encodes CASSLHGVAEAFF.